This entry describes one T cell receptor (beta chain). Authors of the study amplified TCR beta CDR3 regions from RNA transcripts. HTBI primers drove first-round RT-PCR of the TCR CDR3. TCRdb itself ran the multiplex PCR reads through MiXCR, one entry per CDR3 protein. The sample records about 400,000 distinct CDR3 sequences, 15% being singletons. Trimming shortened V by 4 bases and J by 2 bases, and 13 bases separated the two germline ends. The CDR3 length is 14 residues. From germline, CDR1 is SGHDT and CDR2 YYEEEE. The data originate from a study of T cells in Graves' hyperthyroidism and ophthalmopathy. Turning to the study itself: Peripheral blood was obtained at initial diagnosis, preceding any treatment.

Sequencing was carried out using blood. The rearrangement joins TRBV5-6 to TRBJ2-7; tentatively, D is TRBD1 or TRBD2 (5 bases each). The receptor was derived from a woman in her twenties or thirties with Graves' hyperthyroidism. Written as DNA, the CDR3 is TGTGCCAGCAGCCGGGACCCCTTGGCCTACGAGCAGTACTTC. It specifies CASSRDPLAYEQYF.